Given below is one T cell receptor (beta chain) in context. This specimen belongs to a study of shared T cell receptors in the human thymus. Unmatched junction bases numbered 9, after V lost 6 bases and J lost 6 bases. CDR3 length: 15 residues. Germline assignment: CDR1 MNHEY and CDR2 SMNVEV (reference sequence). Produced via immunoSEQ multiplex PCR; TCRdb's table is partial and in-frame only. The data contain about 380,000 clones, about 95% of them singletons. The source of this sequence is a human donor. The V call is TRBV27, the J call TRBJ2-7; 12 nucleotides match TRBD1. The sequenced material came from thymocytes. The CDR3: CASRTRGTGGAEQYF. CDR3 nucleotide sequence: TGTGCCAGCAGAACGAGGGGGACAGGGGGCGCCGAGCAGTACTTC.